This T cell receptor beta chain was identified during a study of graft-versus-host responses after intestinal transplantation. Study in general: Recipients underwent multivisceral, liver-intestinal, or isolated intestinal transplants. Points from the study as a whole: Present in recipient marrow, GvH clones included some that appeared first in ileum or blood. There was an association between peak levels of circulating GvH clones and early post-transplant HvG declines. Clonal ratios of graft-versus-host to host-versus-graft in allografts were high for patients exhibiting graft-donor T cell macrochimerism.

Regarding this clone: The antigen is unknown.

CDR1 is SGHNT, CDR2 YENEEA, per germline. The CDR3 has 16 residues. Trimming stripped 1 base from V and 9 bases from J, with 16 bases between. The data were produced by immunoSEQ multiplex PCR, yet TCRdb's version contains in-frame clones alone and is incomplete. The table lists roughly 96,000 clones, more than 85% of them singletons. The chain recombines TRBV11-3 with TRBJ1-6; possible D gene TRBD1, 5 bases. Sequences were derived from unstimulated CD8+ T cells sorted from spleen or lymph node cells, sampled before intestinal transplant. This sequence originates from a human donor who received an intestinal transplant. DNA of the CDR3: TGTGCCAGCAGCTTAGGTCTGCAGGGCGGCAGTTCACCCCTCCACTTT. As protein: CASSLGLQGGSSPLHF.